Listed here is a single T cell receptor (beta chain). As yet, its antigen is unknown. This sample stems from a study of T cells and copy number aberrations in small-cell lung cancer. Study outcomes and limitations: Tumors showed lower T-cell density, richness and clonality than adjacent lung, though density did not differ significantly. Tumor T-cell density, richness and clonality fell with copy number aberration burden. All specimens were formalin-fixed paraffin-embedded tissue, which is known to introduce sequencing artifacts.

Germline CDR1 is LGHNA and CDR2 is YNFKEQ. There are 15 residues in the CDR3. J lost 1 base, V lost 4 bases, and 4 bases had no gene match. Only tumor regions expected to give at least 150 ng DNA were used. Using immunoSEQ multiplex PCR, the repertoire was profiled, and TCRdb retains in-frame clones only, with some absent. This table holds about 2,100 clones, over 75% found once. This chain joins TRBV4-2 and TRBJ2-1, with 7 bases matching TRBD2. This TCR was sampled from a man aged 55 to 69 with small cell lung cancer. Sequencing was performed on tumor tissue. The CDR3 sequence: CASSPSGGSYNEQFF. The CDR3 DNA is TGTGCCAGCAGCCCATCCGGGGGGTCCTACAATGAGCAGTTCTTC.